Presented here are 7 T cell receptor beta chains from one specimen sequenced in a study of cytomegalovirus exposure and HLA in healthy donors. The PCR was carried out with 60 Vbeta primers and 13 Jbeta primers. Some clones are missing from TCRdb's copy, which holds only in-frame ones; the method was immunoSEQ multiplex PCR. The sample consists of 80,000 to 95,000 clones, approximately 79% of them appearing once. Sequences were obtained from PBMCs. The origin of the receptors is a female donor in good health and CMV-seronegative.

As DNA, the CDR3 is TGCGCCAGCAGCGCGGGACAGGGTGCCTACAATGAGCAGTTCTTC. Translated: CASSAGQGAYNEQFF. The gene calls are TRBV5-1 and TRBJ2-1; 9 bases match TRBD1. Trimming at V came to 4 bases and at J to 2 bases, leaving 4 bases not matched to a gene. The CDR3 length is 15 residues. CDR1 SGHRS and CDR2 YFSETQ come from the germline V gene.

The V and J genes are TRBV5-1 and TRBJ1-3, with TRBD1 matching 7 bases. In germline, CDR1 is SGHRS, CDR2 YFSETQ. This CDR3 is built from 16 residues. The V gene end was trimmed by 2 bases and the J gene end by 0 bases; junction bases not matched to a gene: 5. This CDR3 reads CASSFLGTDSGNTIYF. CDR3 sequence (DNA): TGCGCCAGCAGCTTCCTCGGGACAGACTCTGGAAACACCATATATTTT.

V and J are TRBV29-1 and TRBJ2-5; D may be TRBD2 (6 bases). Germline lookup yields CDR1 SQVTM and CDR2 ANQGSEA. This CDR3 contains 11 residues. The V end lost 7 bases, the J end lost 9 bases, and 15 bases lay between the germline ends. The CDR3 region has the DNA TGCAGCGCTGCGCCGGGGGAGGCCCAGTACTTC. This gives the protein CSAAPGEAQYF.

This clone was picked up one time. The chain is built from TRBV7-9 and TRBJ2-1, with TRBD2 matching 8 bases. V was clipped by 3 bases and J by 0 bases; unmatched bases: 13. The CDR3 loop spans 19 amino acids. Germline V gene sequence: CDR1 SEHNR, CDR2 FQNEAQ (reference sequence). CDR3 amino acids: CASSFGGIAGPTSYNEQFF. The CDR3 nucleotides are TGTGCCAGCAGCTTCGGGGGGATAGCGGGGCCGACCTCCTACAATGAGCAGTTCTTC.

This chain joins TRBV30 and TRBJ2-2; D not resolved. This CDR3 has 10 amino acids. Per germline, CDR1 GTSNPN and CDR2 SVGIG (reference sequence). V was cut by 5 bases and J by 6 bases, with 4 bases left in between. Here the CDR3 DNA reads TGTGCCTGGGGCCCCGGGGAGCTGTTTTTT. It codes for CAWGPGELFF.

The rearrangement uses TRBV28 and TRBJ2-7; D uncertain. The CDR3 totals 12 residues. CDR1 is MDHEN, CDR2 SYDVKM, per germline. Trimming took 5 bases from V and 3 from J, leaving 8 bases between them. CDR3 amino acids: CASSPPRYEQYF. CDR3 sequence (DNA): TGTGCCAGCAGTCCCCCGCGCTACGAGCAGTACTTC.

This chain connects TRBV29-1 to TRBJ1-2; no firm D call. V lost 3 bases, J lost 4 bases, and 12 bases lay in between. Per the germline V gene, CDR1 is SQVTM and CDR2 is ANQGSEA. There are 13 residues in the CDR3. The CDR3 loop reads CSVDGGGTYGYTF. CDR3 nucleotides: TGCAGCGTTGATGGTGGTGGCACCTATGGCTACACCTTC.